The rows below give T cell receptor beta chains drawn from one sample of a study of blood T cell repertoires in COVID-19. The table came from immunoSEQ multiplex PCR; TCRdb's copy has only in-frame clones and leaves some out. The table records approximately 210,000 clones, roughly 81% of them present only once. Material for sequencing was peripheral blood. The receptors come from a woman in her 70s with active or convalescent COVID-19. CDR3s include the opening cysteine and the closing phenylalanine or tryptophan.

cdr3_length,v_call,j_call,cdr3_aa
15,TRBV2,TRBJ1-5,CASRLRDRGNQPQHF
17,TRBV25-1,TRBJ1-1,CASSENPGGGLNTEAFF
16,TRBV11-2,TRBJ1-3,CASSLGQPRSGNTIYF
14,TRBV18,TRBJ1-4,CASSPRQINEKLFF
17,TRBV28,TRBJ1-4,CASSSGTTNTEGEKLFF
13,TRBV9,TRBJ1-1,CASSVADSHEAFF
13,TRBV11-1,TRBJ1-5,CASSLGLDQPQHF
17,TRBV5-6,TRBJ2-2,CASSWGETSVTPGELFF
18,TRBV5-1,TRBJ1-1,CASSPFMGVEGWDTEAFF
15,TRBV21-1,TRBJ2-2,CASSMDSRNTGELFF
14,TRBV6-6,TRBJ1-5,CASSYSRLDQPQHF
14,TRBV7-3,TRBJ1-1,CASSLGSGRNEAFF
12,TRBV24-1,TRBJ1-2,CATWDRVGGYTF
14,TRBV6-5,TRBJ2-7,CASSLAGVSGEQYF
15,TRBV6-6,TRBJ2-1,CASSSNGLAGAEQFF
15,TRBV11-2,TRBJ2-5,CASSLVRGPQETQYF
16,TRBV11-3,TRBJ2-1,CASSLDAGTGRNEQFF
17,TRBV4-1,TRBJ2-2,CASSQVTSGRNTGELFF
17,TRBV6-1,TRBJ1-2,CASSAGRGSPSNYGYTF
12,TRBV21-1,TRBJ1-4,CARSEANEKLFF
14,TRBV13,TRBJ1-1,CASSLVGPIGRAFF
16,TRBV14,TRBJ2-1,CASSPPTSGRVDEQFF
14,TRBV10-3,TRBJ2-7,CAISEGTFTYEQYF
16,TRBV5-1,TRBJ2-3,CASSLTSGISTDTQYF
14,TRBV20-1,TRBJ2-7,CSASSGGSGREQYF
15,TRBV5-4,TRBJ1-2,CASSLPGTGLGGYTF
13,TRBV5-4,TRBJ1-4,CASSLGPPEKLFF
17,TRBV18,TRBJ2-1,CASSPTGSGRLGGEQFF
15,TRBV15,TRBJ2-5,CATSRDPSGQETQYF
12,TRBV18,TRBJ2-7,CASSRDTYEQYF
14,TRBV7-9,TRBJ2-7,CASSLQGAVDEQYF
15,TRBV6-5,TRBJ2-7,CASSLGLAGGYEQYF
16,TRBV3-1/TRBV3-2,TRBJ2-5,CASSQGTSGRRETQYF
11,TRBV11-2,TRBJ2-1,CASSSPIAQFF
15,TRBV4-1,TRBJ2-3,CASSQDGQGGDTQYF
15,TRBV19,TRBJ2-5,CASKGTGVQRETQYF
13,TRBV4-1,TRBJ1-1,CASSQQIRGEAFF
15,TRBV4-2,TRBJ2-3,CASRQEAGAGDTQYF
14,TRBV3-1/TRBV3-2,TRBJ2-3,CASAGEGYTDTQYF
14,TRBV30,TRBJ1-2,CAWSFPGDFYGYTF
14,TRBV2,TRBJ2-2,CASQVLRDTGELFF
19,TRBV5-1,TRBJ2-1,CASSHPGLAGGPSYNEQFF
16,TRBV9,TRBJ2-1,CASSFRTARAYNEQFF
14,TRBV3-1/TRBV3-2,TRBJ2-1,CASSQLAGVGEQFF
15,TRBV5-1,TRBJ2-7,CASSWGTGKGYEQYF
17,TRBV6-1,TRBJ1-3,CASSEASAGSSGNTIYF
13,TRBV29-1,TRBJ1-5,CSVASGYNQPQHF
15,TRBV7-3,TRBJ2-3,CASTPRSGSSDTQYF
14,TRBV10-3,TRBJ1-3,CATGQGSSGNTIYF
15,TRBV6-5,TRBJ2-1,CASSYSRDSPKEQFF
14,TRBV5-6,TRBJ1-2,CASTGVLGRGGYTF
15,TRBV5-1,TRBJ1-1,CASGPRGLRDTEAFF
16,TRBV5-1,TRBJ2-1,CASSSLDRSPYNEQFF
12,TRBV10-3,TRBJ2-5,CASNRGGETQYF
16,TRBV4-1,TRBJ2-1,CASGQKGRTGANEQFF
16,TRBV4-2,TRBJ2-5,CASSRLRLADRETQYF
18,TRBV5-1,TRBJ1-1,CASSLTAGTRGLNTEAFF
15,TRBV7-3,TRBJ2-1,CASSFIGGSMDEQFF
16,TRBV6-6,TRBJ1-5,CASSSSDRGPNQPQHF